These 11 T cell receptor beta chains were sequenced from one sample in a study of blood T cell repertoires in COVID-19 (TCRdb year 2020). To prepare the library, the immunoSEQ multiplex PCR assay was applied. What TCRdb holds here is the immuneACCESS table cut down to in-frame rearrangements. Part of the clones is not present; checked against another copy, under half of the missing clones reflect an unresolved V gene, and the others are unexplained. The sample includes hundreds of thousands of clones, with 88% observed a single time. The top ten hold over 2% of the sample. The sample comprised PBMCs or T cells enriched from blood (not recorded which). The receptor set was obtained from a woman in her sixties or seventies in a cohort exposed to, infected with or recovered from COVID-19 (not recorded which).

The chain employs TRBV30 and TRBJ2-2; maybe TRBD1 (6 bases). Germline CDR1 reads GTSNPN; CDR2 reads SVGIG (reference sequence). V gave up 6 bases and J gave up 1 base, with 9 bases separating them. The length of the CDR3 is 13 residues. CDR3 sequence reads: CACSTGNTGELFF. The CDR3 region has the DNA TGTGCCTGCTCGACAGGGAACACCGGGGAGCTGTTTTTT.

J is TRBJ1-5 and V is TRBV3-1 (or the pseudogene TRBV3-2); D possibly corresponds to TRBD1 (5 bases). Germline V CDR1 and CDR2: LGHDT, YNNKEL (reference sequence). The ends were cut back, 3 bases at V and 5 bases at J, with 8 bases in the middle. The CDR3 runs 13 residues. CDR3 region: CASSHLGDQPQHF. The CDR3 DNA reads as TGTGCCAGCAGCCATTTAGGGGATCAGCCCCAGCATTTT.

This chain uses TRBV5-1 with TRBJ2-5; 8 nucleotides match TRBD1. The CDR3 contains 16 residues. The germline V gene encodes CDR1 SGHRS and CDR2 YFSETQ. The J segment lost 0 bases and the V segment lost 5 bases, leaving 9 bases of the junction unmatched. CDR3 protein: CASSRGQGKYQETQYF. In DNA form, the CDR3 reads TGCGCCAGCAGTCGTGGACAGGGCAAGTACCAAGAGACCCAGTACTTC.

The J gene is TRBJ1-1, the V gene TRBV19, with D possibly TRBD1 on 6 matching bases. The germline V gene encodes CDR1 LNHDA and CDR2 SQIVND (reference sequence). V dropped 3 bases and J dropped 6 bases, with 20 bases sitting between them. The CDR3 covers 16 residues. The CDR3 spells CASSIQKAGALAEAFF. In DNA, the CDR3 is TGTGCCAGTAGTATTCAAAAGGCGGGGGCGTTGGCTGAAGCTTTCTTT.

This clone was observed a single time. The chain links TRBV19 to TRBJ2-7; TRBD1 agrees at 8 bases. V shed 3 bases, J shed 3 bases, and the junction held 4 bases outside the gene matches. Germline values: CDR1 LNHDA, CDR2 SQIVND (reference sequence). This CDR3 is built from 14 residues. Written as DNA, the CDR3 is TGTGCCAGTAGTATTCGGACAGGGCTCTACGAGCAGTACTTC. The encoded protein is CASSIRTGLYEQYF. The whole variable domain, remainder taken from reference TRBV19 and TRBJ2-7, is DGGITQSPKYLFRKEGQNVTLSCEQNLNHDAMYWYRQDPGQGLRLIYYSQIVNDFQKGDIAEGYSVSREKKESFPLTVTSAQKNPTAFYLCASSIRTGLYEQYFGPGTRLTVT.

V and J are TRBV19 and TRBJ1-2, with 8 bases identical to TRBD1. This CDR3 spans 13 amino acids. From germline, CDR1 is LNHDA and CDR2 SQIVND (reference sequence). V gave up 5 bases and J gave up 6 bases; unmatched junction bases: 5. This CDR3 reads CASSVDRGNGYTF. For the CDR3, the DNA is TGTGCCAGTAGTGTTGACAGGGGAAATGGCTACACCTTC.

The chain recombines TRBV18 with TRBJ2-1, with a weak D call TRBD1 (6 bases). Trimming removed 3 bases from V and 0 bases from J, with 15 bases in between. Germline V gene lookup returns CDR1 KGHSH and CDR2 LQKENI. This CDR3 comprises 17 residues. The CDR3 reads CASSPTLGGASYNEQFF. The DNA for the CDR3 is TGTGCCAGCTCACCGACTTTAGGGGGAGCCTCCTACAATGAGCAGTTCTTC.

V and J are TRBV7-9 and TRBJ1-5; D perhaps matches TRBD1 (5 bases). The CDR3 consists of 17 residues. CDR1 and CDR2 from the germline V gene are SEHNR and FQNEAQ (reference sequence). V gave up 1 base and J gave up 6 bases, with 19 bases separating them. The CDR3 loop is CASSLDGVGQGTQPQHF. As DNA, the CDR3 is TGTGCCAGCAGCTTAGATGGGGTCGGCCAGGGCACTCAGCCCCAGCATTTT.

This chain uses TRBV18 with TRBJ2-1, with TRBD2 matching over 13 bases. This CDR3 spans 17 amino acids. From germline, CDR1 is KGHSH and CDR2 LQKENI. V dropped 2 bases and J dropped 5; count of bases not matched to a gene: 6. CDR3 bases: TGTGCCAGCTCACCAACGGGACTAGCGGGGAATAACAATGAGCAGTTCTTC. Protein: CASSPTGLAGNNNEQFF.

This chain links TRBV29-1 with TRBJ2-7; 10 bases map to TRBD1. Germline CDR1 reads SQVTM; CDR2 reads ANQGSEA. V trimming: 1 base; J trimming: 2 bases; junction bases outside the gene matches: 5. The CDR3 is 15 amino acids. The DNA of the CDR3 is TGCAGCGTTGAAGCGGGACAGGGGCCGACCTACGAGCAGTACTTC. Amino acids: CSVEAGQGPTYEQYF.

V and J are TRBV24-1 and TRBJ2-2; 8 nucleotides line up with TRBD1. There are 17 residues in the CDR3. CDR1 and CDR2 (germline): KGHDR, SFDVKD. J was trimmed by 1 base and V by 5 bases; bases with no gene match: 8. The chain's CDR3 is CATSVPPGTGNTGELFF. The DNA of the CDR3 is TGTGCCACCAGTGTTCCGCCCGGGACAGGGAACACCGGGGAGCTGTTTTTT.